This T cell receptor (beta chain) comes out of a study of regulatory T cells in long-lasting Graves disease. For the study at large: Graves' cases, newly diagnosed, had used antithyroid drugs under 3 months. Study-wide points: Possibly, accuracy suffered from the small sample size.

This CDR3 contains 13 residues. V lost 5 bases and J lost 6, with 12 bases in between. Germline V gives CDR1 SGHKS, CDR2 YYEKEE (reference sequence). Time point described: newly diagnosed GD, antithyroid drugs for less than 3 months. The TCR library was made from RNA extracted from PBMCs. This clonotype was seen repeatedly, ten times or more. Its target is not known. Sequencing libraries for TCR beta were prepared with iRepertoire HTBI primers and Arm-PCR of CDR3 regions. TCRdb redid the calling of the multiplex PCR reads with MiXCR, one entry per CDR3 protein. Among approximately 470,000 distinct CDR3 sequences, roughly 17% were seen once, and the ten largest hold over 9%. This sample was also put to use in a study of T cells in Graves' hyperthyroidism and ophthalmopathy. From that paper: The primer set for the first-round RT-PCR of the TCR CDR3 was HTBI. Most clonotypes expanded in the thyroid (above 0.001) were also present in blood.

The gene calls are TRBV5-5 and TRBJ2-1; possible D gene TRBD1, 5 bases. This TCR came from a man aged 40-49 years with Graves disease. The material was peripheral blood mononuclear cells (PBMCs), obtained at new diagnosis, from a patient treated with antithyroid drugs. The CDR3 DNA reads TGTGCCAGCAGTCCCACCAGGGTCAATGAGCAGTTCTTC. It encodes CASSPTRVNEQFF.